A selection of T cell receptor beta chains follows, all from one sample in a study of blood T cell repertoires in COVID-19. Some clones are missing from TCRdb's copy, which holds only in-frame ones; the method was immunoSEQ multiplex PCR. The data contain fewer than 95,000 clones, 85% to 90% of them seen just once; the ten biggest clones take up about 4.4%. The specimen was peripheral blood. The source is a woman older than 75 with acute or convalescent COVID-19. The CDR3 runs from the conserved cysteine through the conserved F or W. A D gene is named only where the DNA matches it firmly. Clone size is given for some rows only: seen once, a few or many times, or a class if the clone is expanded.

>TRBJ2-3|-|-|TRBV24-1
TGTGCCACCAGTGACTCCATACCAGGGCGTGGGATGGCAACAGATACGCAGTATTTT
CATSDSIPGRGMATDTQYF
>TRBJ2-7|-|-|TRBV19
TGTGCCAGTAGTGCGGGATGGGGGATGGAGCAGTACTTC
CASSAGWGMEQYF
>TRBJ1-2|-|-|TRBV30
TGTGCCTGGAAATACGACAGCAGCGGCTACACCTTC
CAWKYDSSGYTF
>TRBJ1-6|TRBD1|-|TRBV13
TGTGCCAGCAGCTCCCGGACAGGGTCCTCACCCCTCCACTTT
CASSSRTGSSPLHF
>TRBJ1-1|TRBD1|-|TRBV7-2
TGTGCCAGCAGCTTACTAGGACAGGGTGGGAGCACTGAAGCTTTCTTT
CASSLLGQGGSTEAFF
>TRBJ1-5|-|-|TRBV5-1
TGCGCCAGCAGCCAGGAAGGCTATAGCAATCAGCCCCAGCATTTT
CASSQEGYSNQPQHF
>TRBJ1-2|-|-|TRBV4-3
TGCGCCAGCAGCCAAGAAGGGAGGCTAGGTAGCTACACCTTC
CASSQEGRLGSYTF
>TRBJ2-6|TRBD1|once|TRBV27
TGTGCCACCAGGGGACAGGGGGCTTCTGGGGCCAACGTCCTGACTTTC
CATRGQGASGANVLTF
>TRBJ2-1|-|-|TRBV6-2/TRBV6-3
TGTGCCAGCAGTTCCCGGGGGGCGAGCTCCTACAATGAGCAGTTCTTC
CASSSRGASSYNEQFF
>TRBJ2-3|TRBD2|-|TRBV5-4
TGTGCCAGCAGCTGGGAACCTAGCGGTAGCACAGATACGCAGTATTTT
CASSWEPSGSTDTQYF
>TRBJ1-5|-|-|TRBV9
TGTGCCAGCAGCGTAGTACAGAACAATCAGCCCCAGCATTTT
CASSVVQNNQPQHF
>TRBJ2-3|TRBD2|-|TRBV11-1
TGTGCCAGCAGCGTGGGAGGGGGCACAGATACGCAGTATTTT
CASSVGGGTDTQYF
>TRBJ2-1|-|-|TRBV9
TGTGCCAGCAGCGCTGCGACAGGGTTGGGGGGTGAGCAGTTCTTC
CASSAATGLGGEQFF
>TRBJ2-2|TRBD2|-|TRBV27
TGTGCCAGCAGTGGACTAGCGGGGGGGCCTGGCACCGGGGAGCTGTTTTTT
CASSGLAGGPGTGELFF
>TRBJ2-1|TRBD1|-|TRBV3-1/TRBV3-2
TGTGCCAGCAGCATCCACCCGGGACAGGGAAACAATGAGCAGTTCTTC
CASSIHPGQGNNEQFF
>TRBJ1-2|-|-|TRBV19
TGTGCCAGTAGTATAGATACCAGGGGAAGAATCAATGGCTACACCTTC
CASSIDTRGRINGYTF
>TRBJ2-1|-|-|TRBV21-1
TGTGCCAGCAGCAATGATGGGGGGAGCTCCTACAATGAGCAGTTCTTC
CASSNDGGSSYNEQFF
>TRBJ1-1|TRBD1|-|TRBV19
TGTGCCAGTAGGGGACAGGGTAGGAGTGAAGCTTTCTTT
CASRGQGRSEAFF
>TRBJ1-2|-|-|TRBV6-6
TGTGCCAGCAGTTGGCCTGGGACACAGGGCGGGGGCTACACCTTC
CASSWPGTQGGGYTF
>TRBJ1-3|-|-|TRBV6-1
TGTGCCAGCAGTGAAGCGTGGGGCCCCTCTGGAAACACCATATATTTT
CASSEAWGPSGNTIYF
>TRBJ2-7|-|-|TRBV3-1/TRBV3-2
TGTGCCAGCAGCCATTCCCTTGCCTACGAGCAGTACTTC
CASSHSLAYEQYF
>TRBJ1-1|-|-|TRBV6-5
TGTGCCAGCAGTTTCTCGGGGCTCCTTGAAGCTTTCTTT
CASSFSGLLEAFF